This T cell receptor beta chain was captured by sequencing in a study of blood T cell repertoires in COVID-19. The J segment lost 8 bases and the V segment lost 4 bases, leaving 11 bases of the junction unmatched. The CDR3 extends over 16 amino acids. Per the germline V gene, CDR1 is SEHNR and CDR2 is FQNEAQ (reference sequence). Profiled with immunoSEQ multiplex PCR; TCRdb holds only in-frame clones, not every one. This table has about 350,000 clones, roughly 90% appearing once. Material for sequencing was PBMCs or T cells enriched from blood (not recorded which). V is TRBV7-9 and J is TRBJ1-4; 9 bases match TRBD1. The sequence came from a woman aged 30 to 39 who had been exposed to COVID-19. In nucleotides, the CDR3 is TGTGCCAGCAGCTCCCCATGGACAGGGGCTGGGGAAAAACTGTTTTTT. It codes for CASSSPWTGAGEKLFF.